This TCR beta chain was sequenced in a study of blood T cell repertoires in COVID-19. Looking at the study overall: The United States, Italy and Spain were the sources of the acute and convalescent COVID-19 samples. Sources were T cells, B-cell-depleted T cells, or PBMCs; the material itself was cDNA or gDNA.

V gave up 5 bases and J gave up 5 bases, with 10 bases separating them. CDR3 length: 12 amino acids. The germline gives CDR1 ENHRY, CDR2 SYGVKD. Source study methods: How many nucleated cells were present was estimated from reference gene primer amplification. The repertoire was sequenced with immunoSEQ multiplex PCR; TCRdb's copy has only in-frame clones and lacks some. V, J and clone size were drawn from that table, and D and trimming were deduced from the DNA. The repertoire includes roughly 95,000 clones, approximately 80% of them detected once, and 24% sits in the top ten. There are many counts of this clone.

The TCR originated in a human donor in a cohort sampled during active COVID-19. Sequenced sample: peripheral blood. This chain uses TRBV10-3 with TRBJ2-7, with D possibly being TRBD1 (5 bases). The DNA for the CDR3 is TGTGCCATCAGTCAGGGAATTGACGAGCAGTACTTC. Its translation: CAISQGIDEQYF.